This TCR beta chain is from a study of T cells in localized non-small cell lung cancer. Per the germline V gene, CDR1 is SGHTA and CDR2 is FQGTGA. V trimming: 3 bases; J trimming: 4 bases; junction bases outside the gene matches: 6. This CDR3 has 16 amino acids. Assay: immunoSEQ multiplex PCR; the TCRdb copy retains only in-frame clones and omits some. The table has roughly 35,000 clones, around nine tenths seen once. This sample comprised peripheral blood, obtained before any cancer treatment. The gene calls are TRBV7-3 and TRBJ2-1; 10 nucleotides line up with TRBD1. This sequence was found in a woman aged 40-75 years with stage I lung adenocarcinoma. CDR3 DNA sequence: TGTGCCAGCAGCTTCCATCCGGGACAGGGGTACAATGAGCAGTTCTTC. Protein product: CASSFHPGQGYNEQFF.